This passage covers 10 T cell receptor beta chains from one sample sequenced in a study of vaccination and CD4 T cells after COVID-19. The Oncomine TCR Beta short-read assay generated sequence data from the DNA of cultured CD4+ T cells. TCRdb called the PCR reads again in MiXCR, with one record for every CDR3 protein. The table shows about 13,000 distinct CDR3 sequences, with roughly 73% occurring only once. Which antigens these TCRs recognize remains unknown. This sample's treatment: roughly 11-day PBMC culture with coronavirus spike peptide pools or control peptides (ViraFEST assay). The specimen was CD4+ T cells from blood, cultured in vitro. The origin of the receptors is a human donor who had recovered from COVID-19.

The V gene is TRBV7-9, the J gene TRBJ2-7, with D perhaps matching TRBD2 (5 bases). Germline V gene data show CDR1 as SEHNR and CDR2 as FQNEAQ (reference sequence). There are 16 residues in the CDR3. V lost 5 bases and J 0 bases, leaving 17 bases between the germline ends. This CDR3 reads CASSHSTWTASYEQYF. The DNA for the CDR3 is TGTGCCAGCAGCCATTCTACGTGGACTGCCTCCTACGAGCAGTACTTC.

The chain combines TRBV4-3 with TRBJ1-6, with 7 bases that match TRBD1. The CDR3 spans 14 residues. The junction had 3 bases not matched to a gene; V was cut back by 0 bases and J by 10 bases. Germline CDR1 reads LGHNA; CDR2 reads YSLEER. CDR3 residues: CASSQERGRSPLHF. In DNA, the CDR3 is TGCGCCAGCAGCCAAGAGAGGGGGCGGTCACCCCTCCACTTT.

The V gene is TRBV6-1, the J gene TRBJ1-1; D may be TRBD1 (6 bases). This CDR3 is 13 amino acids long. CDR1 MNHNS and CDR2 SASEGT come from the germline V gene. Trimming took off 5 bases at V and 5 bases at J, with 12 bases between the two ends. The CDR3 protein is CASSQTRGTEAFF. The CDR3 DNA is TGTGCCAGCAGTCAAACCAGGGGTACTGAAGCTTTCTTT.

This clonotype is a singleton in its sample. Because the CDR3 is missing its conserved closing phenylalanine or tryptophan, this is likely a read error. The DNA is omitted, as the CDR3 cannot be located on it reliably, and the CDR3 follows TCRdb's listing. This sequence joins TRBV7-8 and TRBJ2-3. The CDR3 length equals 9 residues, ends included. Looked up from germline, CDR1 is SGHVS and CDR2 is FQNEAQ. The CDR3 sequence: CASSQTSVT.

The genes are TRBV20-1 and TRBJ2-7; D might be TRBD1 or TRBD2, each matching 5 bases. With 2 bases removed from V and 0 bases from J, the gap between germline ends came to 14 bases. The CDR3 consists of 15 residues. CDR1 is DFQATT and CDR2 is SNEGSKA in the germline V gene (reference sequence). The CDR3 loop is CSARMVAGSSYEQYF. The CDR3 DNA sequence: TGCAGTGCTAGAATGGTGGCAGGGAGCTCCTACGAGCAGTACTTC.

This clonotype was counted a few times. The V gene is TRBV24-1, the J gene TRBJ1-6; perhaps TRBD1 as D (6 bases). The V and J ends lost 5 bases and 10 bases respectively, with 20 bases between them. The CDR3 contains 16 residues. Germline V CDR1 and CDR2: KGHDR, SFDVKD. CDR3 coding DNA: TGTGCCACCAGTGTTTCAGAGGGCAGGGACAAATCACCCCTCCACTTT. As protein: CATSVSEGRDKSPLHF.

The chain has TRBV20-1 and TRBJ2-5; D gene unclear. V gave up 3 bases and J gave up 0 bases, with 8 bases separating them. Germline loops: CDR1 DFQATT, CDR2 SNEGSKA (reference sequence). The CDR3 covers 13 residues. CDR3: CSAREQHQETQYF. The CDR3 DNA is TGCAGTGCTAGGGAACAACACCAAGAGACCCAGTACTTC.

The rearrangement joins TRBV7-2 to TRBJ2-7; 12 bases align to TRBD2. The CDR3 loop spans 17 amino acids. In germline, CDR1 is SGHTA, CDR2 FQGNSA. The V and J ends lost 3 bases and 6 bases, in that order; junction bases with no gene match: 12. For the CDR3, the DNA is TGTGCCAGCAGCTTCCAGAGACTAGCGGGAGTTGTATCCGAGCAGTACTTC. It encodes CASSFQRLAGVVSEQYF.

The rearrangement uses TRBV20-1 and TRBJ2-1; D perhaps matches TRBD2 (5 bases). The CDR3 loop spans 13 amino acids. In germline, CDR1 is DFQATT, CDR2 SNEGSKA (reference sequence). V was pared by 8 bases and J by 6 bases, with 17 bases between. The CDR3 is CSPAAAFLNEQFF. In DNA, the CDR3 is TGCAGTCCGGCAGCGGCCTTTCTCAATGAGCAGTTCTTC.

The chain joins TRBV7-2 to TRBJ2-2; TRBD1 aligns across 7 bases. Germline assignment: CDR1 SGHTA and CDR2 FQGNSA. The CDR3 covers 16 residues. V shed 4 bases, J shed 6 bases, and the junction held 11 bases outside the gene matches. CDR3 in amino acids: CASSSYRGQGAGELFF. CDR3 DNA sequence: TGTGCCAGCAGCTCCTACAGGGGTCAAGGGGCCGGGGAGCTGTTTTTT.